These 11 T cell receptor beta chains came from one sample sequenced in a study of cytomegalovirus exposure and HLA in healthy donors (dated by TCRdb to 2015 to 2018). The library relied on the immunoSEQ multiplex PCR assay. For the multiplex PCR, a mixture combining 60 forward primers for TCR Vbeta segments and 13 reverse primers for TCR Jbeta segments was used. TCRdb obtained this table from immuneACCESS and retained in-frame rearrangements with V and J assigned. These tables miss some clones; where compared with another copy, unresolved V genes account for less than half of the shortfall, and the remainder is unexplained. The sample includes roughly 140,000 clones, with approximately 80% observed a single time. The biggest ten clones account for approximately 9.7% of the sample. Sequenced: PBMCs. These receptors were collected from a woman aged 60-70 years in good health and CMV-seropositive.

Note on this clone: Its ends do not fully match the called genes, so a read error is possible. The rearrangement uses TRBV2 and TRBJ1-2, with a possible D match to TRBD1 (6 bases). Germline assignment: CDR1 SNHLY and CDR2 FYNNEI. The length of the CDR3 is 12 residues. The CDR3: CASSEAPGTLFF. The CDR3, as DNA: TGTGCCAGCAGTGAAGCACCCGGGACACTTTTCTTC.

The genes are TRBV5-1 and TRBJ2-2; 9 positions agree with TRBD2. Germline V gene lookup returns CDR1 SGHRS and CDR2 YFSETQ. CDR3 length equals 18 residues. The CDR3 reads CASYHGLAGAKNTGELFF. The CDR3 nucleotides read TGCGCAAGCTATCACGGGTTAGCGGGAGCGAAAAACACCGGGGAGCTGTTTTTT.

With regard to this clone: Sequence at one end of the junction differs from germline and may be a read error. V usage is TRBV27 and J usage is TRBJ2-1; 9 bases match TRBD1. Per the germline V gene, CDR1 is MNHEY and CDR2 is SMNVEV (reference sequence). CDR3 length: 13 residues. This CDR3 is CASSINPRDRELF. DNA for the CDR3: TGTGCCAGCAGTATAAACCCCCGGGACAGGGAACTCTTC.

V is TRBV11-2 and J is TRBJ1-2; 9 bases map to TRBD1. The V and J ends lost 5 bases and 6 bases, in that order; junction bases with no gene match: 4. CDR3 size: 13 residues. The germline CDR1 and CDR2 sequences are SGHAT and FQNNGV. CDR3 in DNA: TGTGCCAGCAGCGTGGACAGGGGAAATGGCTACACCTTC. Protein: CASSVDRGNGYTF.

This chain joins TRBV30 and TRBJ2-5, with 7 bases matching TRBD1. The J call may be faulty, since TRBJ2-7 better matches the DNA end. There are 14 residues in the CDR3. CDR1 is GTSNPN, CDR2 SVGIG, per germline (reference sequence). The CDR3 region has the DNA TGTGCCTGGAGTCGGGGACAGCTGAACTACGAGCAGTACTTC. It codes for CAWSRGQLNYEQYF.

Notes on this clone: A read error may produce the germline difference seen at one junction end. The chain joins TRBV29-1 to TRBJ1-2, with 7 bases aligning to TRBD1. CDR1 and CDR2 (germline): SQVTM, ANQGSEA. The CDR3 has 14 amino acids. In DNA form, the CDR3 reads TGCAGCGTTGAAGGGACAGGAAATTTCTATGGCTACCCCTTC. Translating gives CSVEGTGNFYGYPF.

The rearrangement uses TRBV29-1 and TRBJ2-1; 9 bases agree with TRBD2. The V segment lost 1 base and the J segment 0 bases; nucleotides outside the gene matches: 13. This CDR3 contains 19 residues. In germline, CDR1 is SQVTM, CDR2 ANQGSEA. CDR3 nucleotides: TGCAGCGTTGAAGTGGGGGGTCTAGCGGGGATGAGCTCCTACAATGAGCAGTTCTTC. Its translation is CSVEVGGLAGMSSYNEQFF.

The V and J genes are TRBV5-4 and TRBJ1-2; D is perhaps TRBD1 (6 bases). Germline CDR1 and CDR2: SGHNT and YYREEE (reference sequence). CDR3 length: 13 residues. V was shortened by 4 bases and J by 8 bases, with 15 bases between the two germline ends. The CDR3 nucleotides read TGTGCCAGCAGCCCGACAGGAACGGGAGGCTACACCTTC. Encoded protein: CASSPTGTGGYTF.

J is TRBJ2-7 and V is TRBV19; tentatively, D is TRBD1 (5 bases). The CDR3 extends over 14 amino acids. CDR1 is LNHDA and CDR2 is SQIVND in the germline V gene (reference sequence). Trimming cost V 3 bases and J 3 bases, with 12 bases left between them. CDR3 residues: CASSIQAGNYEQYF. In DNA, the CDR3 is TGTGCCAGTAGTATTCAGGCAGGGAACTACGAGCAGTACTTC.

The V call is TRBV7-9, the J call TRBJ1-4; D might be TRBD1 (5 bases). Germline V gene data show CDR1 as SEHNR and CDR2 as FQNEAQ (reference sequence). Trimming left V 5 bases short and J 8 bases short, with 18 bases between. This CDR3 region has 15 residues. CDR3 in DNA: TGTGCCAGCAGCCAGTCAGCGGGGGTAAGGGAAAAACTGTTTTTT. Translated: CASSQSAGVREKLFF.

The genes are TRBV29-1 and TRBJ2-7, with TRBD2 matching 13 bases. CDR3 length: 15 residues. J lost 1 base, V lost 4 bases, and 4 bases had no gene match. Germline V CDR1 and CDR2: SQVTM, ANQGSEA. The CDR3 sequence: CSVVRGLAGSYEQYF. DNA for the CDR3: TGCAGCGTTGTGCGGGGACTAGCGGGGTCCTACGAGCAGTACTTC.